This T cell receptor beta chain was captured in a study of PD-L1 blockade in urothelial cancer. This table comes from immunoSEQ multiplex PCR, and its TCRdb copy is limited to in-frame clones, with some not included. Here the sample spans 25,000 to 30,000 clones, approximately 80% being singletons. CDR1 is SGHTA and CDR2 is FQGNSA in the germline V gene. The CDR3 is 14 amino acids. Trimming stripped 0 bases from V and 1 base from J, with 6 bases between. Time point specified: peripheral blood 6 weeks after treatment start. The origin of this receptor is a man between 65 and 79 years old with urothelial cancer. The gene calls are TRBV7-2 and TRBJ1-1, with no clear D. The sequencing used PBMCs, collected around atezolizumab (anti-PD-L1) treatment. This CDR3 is CASSLALRNTEAFF. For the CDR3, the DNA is TGTGCCAGCAGCTTAGCGCTCAGGAACACTGAAGCTTTCTTT. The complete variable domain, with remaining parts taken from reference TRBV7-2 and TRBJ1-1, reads GAGVSQSPSNKVTEKGKDVELRCDPISGHTALYWYRQSLGQGLEFLIYFQGNSAPDKSGLPSDRFSAERTGGSVSTLTIQRTQQEDSAVYLCASSLALRNTEAFFGQGTRLTVV.